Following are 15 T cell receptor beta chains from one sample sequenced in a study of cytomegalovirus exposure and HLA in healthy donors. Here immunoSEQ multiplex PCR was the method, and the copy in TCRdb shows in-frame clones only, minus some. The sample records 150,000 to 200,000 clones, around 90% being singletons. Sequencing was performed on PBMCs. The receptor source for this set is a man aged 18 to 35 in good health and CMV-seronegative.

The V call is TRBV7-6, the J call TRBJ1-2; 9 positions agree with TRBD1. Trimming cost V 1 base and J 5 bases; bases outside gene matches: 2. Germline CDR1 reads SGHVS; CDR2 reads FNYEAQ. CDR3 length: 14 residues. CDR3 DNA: TGTGCCAGCAGCTTAGATGGGACAGGGTATGGCTACACCTTC. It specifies CASSLDGTGYGYTF.

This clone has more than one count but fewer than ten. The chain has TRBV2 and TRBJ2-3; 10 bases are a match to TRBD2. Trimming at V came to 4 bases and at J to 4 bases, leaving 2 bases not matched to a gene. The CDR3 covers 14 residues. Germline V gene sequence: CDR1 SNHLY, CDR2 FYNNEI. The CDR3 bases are TGTGCCAGCAGTGTAGCGGGAGGACCAGATACGCAGTATTTT. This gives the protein CASSVAGGPDTQYF.

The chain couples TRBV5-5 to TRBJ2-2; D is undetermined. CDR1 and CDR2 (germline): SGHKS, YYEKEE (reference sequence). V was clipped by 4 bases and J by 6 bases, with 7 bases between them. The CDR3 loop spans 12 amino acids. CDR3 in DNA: TGTGCCAGCAGCCCCCCTCCCGGGGAGCTGTTTTTT. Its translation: CASSPPPGELFF.

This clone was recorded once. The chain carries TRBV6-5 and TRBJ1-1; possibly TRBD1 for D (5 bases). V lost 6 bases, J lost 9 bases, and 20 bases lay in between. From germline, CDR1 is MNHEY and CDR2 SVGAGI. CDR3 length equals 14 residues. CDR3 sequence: CASSPPRDSTQAFF. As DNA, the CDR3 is TGTGCCAGCAGCCCACCTCGGGACTCAACCCAAGCTTTCTTT.

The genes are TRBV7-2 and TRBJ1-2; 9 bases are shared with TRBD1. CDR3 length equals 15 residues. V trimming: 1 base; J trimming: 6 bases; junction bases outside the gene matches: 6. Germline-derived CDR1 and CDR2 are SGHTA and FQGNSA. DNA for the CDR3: TGTGCCAGCAGCTTAGAATTGGGACAGGGTCATGGCTACACCTTC. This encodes CASSLELGQGHGYTF.

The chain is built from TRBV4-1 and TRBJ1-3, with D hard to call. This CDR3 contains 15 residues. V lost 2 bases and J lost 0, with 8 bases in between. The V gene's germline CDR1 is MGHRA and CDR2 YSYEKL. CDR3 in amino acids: CASSQHWSSGNTIYF. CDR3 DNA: TGCGCCAGCAGCCAACACTGGAGCTCTGGAAACACCATATATTTT.

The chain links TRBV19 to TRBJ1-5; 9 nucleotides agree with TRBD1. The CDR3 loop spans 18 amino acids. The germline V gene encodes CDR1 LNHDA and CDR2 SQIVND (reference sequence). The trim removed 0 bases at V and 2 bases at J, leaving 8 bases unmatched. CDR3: CASSIDFGGQGRNQPQHF. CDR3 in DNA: TGTGCCAGTAGTATAGATTTTGGGGGACAGGGTCGCAATCAGCCCCAGCATTTT.

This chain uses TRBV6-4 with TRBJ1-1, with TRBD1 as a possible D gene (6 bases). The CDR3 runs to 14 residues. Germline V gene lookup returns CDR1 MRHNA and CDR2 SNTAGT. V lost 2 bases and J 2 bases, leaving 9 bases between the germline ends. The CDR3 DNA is TGTGCCAGCAGTGACGGGGGCCCCAACACTGAAGCTTTCTTT. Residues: CASSDGGPNTEAFF.

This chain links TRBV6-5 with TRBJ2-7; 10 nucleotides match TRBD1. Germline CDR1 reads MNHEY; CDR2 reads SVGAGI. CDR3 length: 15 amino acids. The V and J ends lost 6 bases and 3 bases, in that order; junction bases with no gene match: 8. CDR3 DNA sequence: TGTGCCAGCAGCCCCGGACAGGGGGGATTCTACGAGCAGTACTTC. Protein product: CASSPGQGGFYEQYF.

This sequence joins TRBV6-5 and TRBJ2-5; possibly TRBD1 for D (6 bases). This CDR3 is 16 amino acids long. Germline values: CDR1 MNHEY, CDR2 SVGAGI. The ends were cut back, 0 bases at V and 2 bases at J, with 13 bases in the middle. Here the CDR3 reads CASSYSITGPQETQYF. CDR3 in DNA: TGTGCCAGCAGTTACTCGATAACAGGGCCTCAAGAGACCCAGTACTTC.

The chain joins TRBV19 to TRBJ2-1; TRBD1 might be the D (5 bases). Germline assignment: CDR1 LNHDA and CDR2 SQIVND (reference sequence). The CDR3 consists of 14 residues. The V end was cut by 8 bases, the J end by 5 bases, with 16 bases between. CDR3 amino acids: CASFTQGVHNEQFF. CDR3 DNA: TGTGCCAGTTTCACGCAGGGCGTCCACAATGAGCAGTTCTTC.

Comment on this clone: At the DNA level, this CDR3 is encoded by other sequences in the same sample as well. As DNA, the CDR3 is TGCGCCAGCAGCTTGGGGCAGGGCGGTGAAAAACTGTTTTTT. Protein: CASSLGQGGEKLFF. V gene TRBV5-1 combines with J gene TRBJ1-4; D is possibly TRBD1 (5 bases). Germline CDR1 reads SGHRS; CDR2 reads YFSETQ. The CDR3 totals 14 residues. The V end was cut by 0 bases, the J end by 7 bases, with 10 bases between.

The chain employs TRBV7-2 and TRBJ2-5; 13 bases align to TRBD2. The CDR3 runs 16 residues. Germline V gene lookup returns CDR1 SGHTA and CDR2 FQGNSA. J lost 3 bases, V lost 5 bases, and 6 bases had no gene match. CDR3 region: CASSGGLAGTEETQYF. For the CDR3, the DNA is TGTGCCAGCAGCGGGGGACTAGCGGGAACAGAAGAGACCCAGTACTTC.

The chain's CDR3 is CASSPRTEAFF. CDR3 bases: TGTGCCAGCAGTCCCCGGACTGAAGCTTTCTTT. The chain recombines TRBV28 with TRBJ1-1, with no clear D. Germline CDR1 MDHEN, CDR2 SYDVKM. This CDR3 comprises 11 residues. V lost 5 bases, J lost 5 bases, and 6 bases lay in between.

CDR3 sequence (DNA): TGTGCCAGTAGTGGGAGTCTATCACCCCTCCACTTT. Its protein product is CASSGSLSPLHF. This rearrangement joins TRBV19 to TRBJ1-6; D ambiguous. Trimming removed 5 bases from V and 10 bases from J, with 9 bases in between. The CDR3 has 12 residues. CDR1 is LNHDA, CDR2 SQIVND, per germline (reference sequence).